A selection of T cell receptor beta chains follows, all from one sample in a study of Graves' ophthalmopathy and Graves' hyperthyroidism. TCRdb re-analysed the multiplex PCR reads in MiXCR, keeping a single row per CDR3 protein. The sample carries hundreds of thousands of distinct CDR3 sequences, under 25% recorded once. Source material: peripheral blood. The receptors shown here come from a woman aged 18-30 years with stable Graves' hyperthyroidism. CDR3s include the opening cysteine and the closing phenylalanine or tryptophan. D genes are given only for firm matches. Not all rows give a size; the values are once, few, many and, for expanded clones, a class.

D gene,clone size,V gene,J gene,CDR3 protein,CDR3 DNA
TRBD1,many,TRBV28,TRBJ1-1,CASTTGGWANTEAFF,TGTGCCAGTACTACAGGGGGCTGGGCGAACACTGAAGCTTTCTTT
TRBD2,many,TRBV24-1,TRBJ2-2,CATSMTSGNTGELFF,TGTGCCACCAGCATGACTAGCGGGAACACCGGGGAGCTGTTTTTT
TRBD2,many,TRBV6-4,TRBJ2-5,CASSPGESSGSETQYF,TGTGCCAGCTCCCCAGGCGAAAGTAGCGGGAGTGAGACCCAGTACTTC
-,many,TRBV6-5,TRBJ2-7,CASSRAEDYEQYF,TGTGCCAGCAGTCGGGCGGAAGACTACGAGCAGTACTTC
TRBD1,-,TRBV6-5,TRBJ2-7,CASSYSGGTGGPYEQYF,TGTGCCAGCAGTTACTCCGGCGGGACAGGGGGCCCCTACGAGCAGTACTTC
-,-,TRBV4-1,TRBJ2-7,CASSQEWPYEQYF,TGCGCCAGCAGCCAAGAATGGCCTTACGAGCAGTACTTC
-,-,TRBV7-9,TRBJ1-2,CASSSGTAPRDGYTF,TGTGCCAGCAGCTCGGGGACGGCTCCGCGGGATGGCTACACCTTC
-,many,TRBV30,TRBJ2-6,CAWARGGANVLTF,TGTGCCTGGGCGCGAGGAGGGGCCAACGTCCTGACTTTC
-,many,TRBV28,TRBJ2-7,CASSFSVLSLAYEQYF,TGTGCCAGCAGTTTTAGCGTATTGAGCCTCGCCTACGAGCAGTACTTC
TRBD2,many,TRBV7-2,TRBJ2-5,CASSLGQLAVETQYF,TGTGCCAGCAGCTTAGGTCAGCTAGCGGTAGAGACCCAGTACTTC
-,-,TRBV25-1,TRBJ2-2,CASSETGTGELFF,TGTGCCAGCAGTGAAACGGGGACCGGGGAGCTGTTTTTT
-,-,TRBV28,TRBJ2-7,CASSLGVRYEQYF,TGTGCCAGCAGTTTAGGAGTCCGATACGAGCAGTACTTC
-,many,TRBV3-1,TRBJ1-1,CASSQGFEGTEAFF,TGTGCCAGCAGCCAAGGTTTCGAGGGGACTGAAGCTTTCTTT
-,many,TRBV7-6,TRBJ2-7,CASSREQGTYEQYF,TGTGCCAGCAGCCGAGAACAGGGAACCTACGAGCAGTACTTC
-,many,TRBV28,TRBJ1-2,CASSWYSGLTNYGYTF,TGTGCCAGCAGTTGGTATTCGGGACTTACTAACTATGGCTACACCTTC
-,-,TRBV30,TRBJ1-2,CAWSVRASYGYTF,TGTGCCTGGAGTGTACGGGCCAGTTATGGCTACACCTTC
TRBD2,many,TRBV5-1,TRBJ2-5,CASSWDTGTSGEGLPQETQYF,TGCGCCAGCAGCTGGGACACCGGGACTAGCGGGGAAGGCCTACCCCAAGAGACCCAGTACTTC